This T cell receptor beta chain was documented in a study of blood T cell repertoires in COVID-19. Generated by immunoSEQ multiplex PCR, the TCRdb table keeps only in-frame clones and is missing some. This table has about 210,000 clones, more than 75% appearing once. Trimming stripped 5 bases from V and 2 bases from J, with 4 bases between. Germline assignment: CDR1 MDHEN and CDR2 SYDVKM. This CDR3 has 11 amino acids. The chain uses TRBV28 and TRBJ2-7; D not certain. The TCR originated in a man aged 35 to 55 with acute COVID-19. Sequencing was done on a sample of PBMCs or T cells enriched from blood (not recorded which). The CDR3 nucleotides read TGTGCCAGCAGTCTAGCCTACGAGCAGTACTTC. It encodes CASSLAYEQYF. Complete variable domain (other parts from reference TRBV28 and TRBJ2-7): DVKVTQSSRYLVKRTGEKVFLECVQDMDHENMFWYRQDPGLGLRLIYFSYDVKMKEKGDIPEGYSVSREKKERFSLILESASTNQTSMYLCASSLAYEQYFGPGTRLTVT.